This T cell receptor (beta chain) was sequenced for a study of cytomegalovirus exposure and HLA in healthy donors. Study summary: Most genotyped donors, approximately 81% of about 400, had Caucasian-associated genetic ancestry. Study observations and caveats: Later genetic work tied a missense DCLRE1C variant to beta-chain V and J trimming. Prior analysis indicated that the majority of TCR beta V segments exhibited productivity approximately 87% or approximately 30% of the time.

This clone appeared once. Its antigen is currently unknown. Primers for the PCR totalled 60 Vbeta and 13 Jbeta. Study processing details: As a later analysis found, there were 70 million to 100 million unique TCR beta chains, of which roughly 11 million were shared. Profiled with immunoSEQ multiplex PCR; TCRdb holds only in-frame clones, not every one. V and J calls and clone size are those listed in that table; D and trimming were worked out from the DNA. There are some 180,000 clones in the sample; approximately 80% occur only once, and approximately 1.2% lies in the top ten. The germline V gene encodes CDR1 MNHEY and CDR2 SMNVEV (reference sequence). The trim removed 5 bases at V and 5 bases at J, leaving 6 bases unmatched. The CDR3 has 14 residues.

This receptor was obtained from a girl aged 2 to 10 in good health and CMV-seropositive. This chain uses TRBV27 with TRBJ1-2; 9 bases are shared with TRBD1. Input material: PBMCs. The CDR3 reads CASSPGGTGYGYTF. The CDR3 coding sequence is TGTGCCAGCAGTCCCGGCGGGACAGGGTATGGCTACACCTTC.